This passage covers 10 T cell receptor beta chains from one sample sequenced in a study of CD8 T cell repertoires and HIV-1 epitope variants. Profiled with immunoSEQ multiplex PCR; TCRdb holds only in-frame clones, not every one. The data show roughly 4,500 clones, roughly 66% seen once. Their cognate antigens are unknown. Specimen: cultured CD8+ T cells derived from PBMCs. These receptors were taken from a male donor with HIV.

The chain combines TRBV28 with TRBJ2-7; no reliable D call. Germline V lookup: CDR1 MDHEN, CDR2 SYDVKM. The CDR3 totals 14 residues. Trimming left V 4 bases short and J 2 bases short, with 12 bases between. CDR3 DNA: TGTGCCAGCAGTTCAGATGTCTCGGCCTACGAGCAGTACTTC. Protein product: CASSSDVSAYEQYF.

This clone is labeled medium-sized (0.01 to 0.1%). The gene calls are TRBV7-8 and TRBJ2-7; TRBD2 is a possible D gene (6 bases). Germline CDR1 reads SGHVS; CDR2 reads FQNEAQ. The CDR3 covers 14 residues. Trimming removed 5 bases from V and 3 bases from J, with 14 bases in between. CDR3 region: CASSPRAGHYEQYF. The CDR3 DNA reads TGTGCCAGCAGCCCAAGGGCGGGGCACTACGAGCAGTACTTC.

The chain couples TRBV2 to TRBJ2-7; 8 nucleotides agree with TRBD1. The germline gives CDR1 SNHLY, CDR2 FYNNEI. Germline trimming cut 8 bases from V and 3 bases from J; bases unmatched to any gene: 18. This CDR3 is built from 17 residues. This CDR3 reads CASAPGQASPLGYEQYF. In DNA, the CDR3 is TGTGCCAGCGCCCCGGGACAGGCGTCACCATTGGGCTACGAGCAGTACTTC.

This clone appeared a single time. Additional DNA sequences in this sample encode the identical CDR3. The chain is built from TRBV7-9 and TRBJ2-7, with 7 bases matching TRBD1. The CDR3 contains 16 residues. J gave up 2 bases and V 2 bases, and 9 bases lay outside the gene matches. CDR1 and CDR2 (germline): SEHNR, FQNEAQ (reference sequence). CDR3 DNA sequence: TGTGCCAGCAGCTTATACCCCGGGACAGATCCCTACGAGCAGTACTTC. Its protein is CASSLYPGTDPYEQYF.

V is TRBV2 and J is TRBJ1-5, with D uncertain. The CDR3 loop spans 16 amino acids. Trimming pared 4 bases from V and 2 bases from J, leaving 15 bases between. Germline values: CDR1 SNHLY, CDR2 FYNNEI. The CDR3 reads CASSVPGEGGNQPQHF. The CDR3 DNA follows: TGTGCCAGCAGTGTCCCGGGCGAGGGTGGCAATCAGCCCCAGCATTTT.

This clone occurred a few times. This chain uses TRBV19 with TRBJ1-1; the D is unclear. The V gene lost 9 bases and the J gene lost 0 bases, with 14 bases spanning the gap. This CDR3 is built from 14 residues. CDR1 is LNHDA and CDR2 is SQIVND in the germline V gene (reference sequence). The CDR3 region is CASRPEAMNTEAFF. The CDR3 DNA reads as TGTGCCAGCCGCCCCGAGGCCATGAACACTGAAGCTTTCTTT.

The chain recombines TRBV7-8 with TRBJ2-1; a weak D match, TRBD1 (5 bases). V was clipped by 5 bases and J by 4 bases, with 9 bases between them. From germline, CDR1 is SGHVS and CDR2 FQNEAQ. The CDR3 sequence is 13 residues long. The CDR3 protein is CASSQDTYNEQFF. The CDR3 region has the DNA TGTGCCAGCAGCCAGGACACTTACAATGAGCAGTTCTTC.

The rearrangement uses TRBV28 and TRBJ1-4; 8 positions match TRBD1. V lost 7 bases to trimming and J lost 7 bases; unmatched junction nucleotides: 11. This CDR3 has 15 amino acids. Germline CDR1 and CDR2: MDHEN and SYDVKM. The CDR3 sequence: CASKPVDRGIEKLFF. The CDR3 DNA reads as TGTGCCAGCAAGCCCGTTGACAGGGGCATTGAAAAACTGTTTTTT.

The chain carries TRBV27 and TRBJ2-3; D might be TRBD1 or TRBD2, each matching 5 bases. CDR1 and CDR2 (germline): MNHEY, SMNVEV (reference sequence). The germline V and J ends were trimmed by 7 bases and 5 bases, with 16 bases remaining between them. The length of the CDR3 is 14 residues. The CDR3 coding sequence is TGTGCCAGCACCCGGGACGCCCTGGTAGATACGCAGTATTTT. Amino acids: CASTRDALVDTQYF.

The rearrangement uses TRBV19 and TRBJ2-7; D may correspond to TRBD1 or TRBD2 (6 bases each). CDR3 length: 16 amino acids. CDR1 is LNHDA, CDR2 SQIVND, per germline (reference sequence). The germline V and J ends were trimmed by 9 bases and 2 bases, with 23 bases remaining between them. CDR3 sequence reads: CASPWGEHRDPYEQYF. CDR3 in DNA: TGTGCCAGCCCCTGGGGGGAACACAGGGATCCCTACGAGCAGTACTTC. Looking up the rest from reference TRBV19 and TRBJ2-7 gives the full variable domain: DGGITQSPKYLFRKEGQNVTLSCEQNLNHDAMYWYRQDPGQGLRLIYYSQIVNDFQKGDIAEGYSVSREKKESFPLTVTSAQKNPTAFYLCASPWGEHRDPYEQYFGPGTRLTVT.